One and the same sample provided the 27 T cell receptor beta chains below, sequenced in a study of shared T cell receptors in the human thymus. Profiled with immunoSEQ multiplex PCR; TCRdb holds only in-frame clones, not every one. The sample has some 660,000 clones, approximately 87% seen once; the top ten hold roughly 0.0094%. The same data also went into a second study, on human thymus T cells.

Source material: thymocytes. The receptor source for this set is a boy less than two years old with a congenital heart defect.

This clone appeared once. The chain recombines TRBV13 with TRBJ1-2; D is perhaps TRBD1 (6 bases). Trimming cost V 5 bases and J 2 bases, with 12 bases left between them. Germline CDR1 and CDR2: PRHDT and FYEKMQ (reference sequence). The CDR3 is 14 residues long. CDR3 nucleotide sequence: TGTGCCAGCAGCCCTGGACAGAGGAACTATGGCTACACCTTC. Translating gives CASSPGQRNYGYTF.

In regard to this clone: One end of the junction does not line up with germline, which may come from a read error. The V gene is TRBV27, the J gene TRBJ2-5; the D gene is possibly TRBD2 (6 bases). Germline V gives CDR1 MNHEY, CDR2 SMNVEV (reference sequence). The CDR3 is 18 amino acids. The CDR3 reads CASTLGDFWMASRETQYF. DNA of the CDR3: TGTGCCAGCACTTTAGGGGACTTCTGGATGGCTAGCCGGGAGACCCAGTACTTC.

This clone has a single count. The chain recombines TRBV4-1 with TRBJ2-1; the match to TRBD2 covers 13 bases. Germline V lookup: CDR1 MGHRA, CDR2 YSYEKL. V trimming: 1 base; J trimming: 16 bases; junction bases outside the gene matches: 4. This CDR3 spans 13 amino acids. This CDR3 reads CASSQGGLAGVFF. DNA of the CDR3: TGCGCCAGCAGCCAAGGAGGACTAGCGGGAGTCTTCTTC.

V is TRBV11-2 and J is TRBJ2-1; TRBD2 aligns across 8 bases. Germline lookup yields CDR1 SGHAT and CDR2 FQNNGV. After removal of 3 bases from V and 0 bases from J, the junction contained 10 bases not matched to a gene. The CDR3 is 18 residues long. The CDR3 DNA reads as TGTGCCAGCAGCTTCCCAATAGCGGGAAGGGACTCCTACAATGAGCAGTTCTTC. Its translation: CASSFPIAGRDSYNEQFF.

The chain links TRBV5-5 to TRBJ2-1; TRBD2 aligns across 12 bases. Germline V gives CDR1 SGHKS, CDR2 YYEKEE (reference sequence). Losses at the gene ends were 4 bases for V and 9 bases for J; bases not matched to a gene: 8. The CDR3 extends over 15 amino acids. The CDR3 is CASSPGLAGFLEQFF. In DNA, the CDR3 is TGTGCCAGCAGCCCGGGACTAGCGGGCTTTCTTGAGCAGTTCTTC.

This clone came up once. The chain recombines TRBV29-1 with TRBJ2-3; TRBD2 matches 7 bases. Trimming removed 2 bases from V and 8 bases from J; junction bases left unmatched: 16. CDR3 size: 16 residues. Germline CDR1 SQVTM, CDR2 ANQGSEA. Here the CDR3 reads CSVERRRGGVGGTQYF. The CDR3 region has the DNA TGCAGCGTTGAACGGCGGCGGGGAGGGGTAGGTGGTACGCAGTATTTT.

V and J are TRBV9 and TRBJ1-1, with D possibly being TRBD1 (6 bases). This CDR3 comprises 15 residues. The V gene's germline CDR1 is SGDLS and CDR2 YYNGEE. The V end lost 1 base, the J end lost 3 bases, and 13 bases lay between the germline ends. The CDR3 loop reads CASSVNRAPDTEAFF. CDR3 nucleotide sequence: TGTGCCAGCAGCGTAAACAGGGCGCCCGACACTGAAGCTTTCTTT.

The chain couples TRBV9 to TRBJ2-5, with TRBD2 as a possible D gene (5 bases). V dropped 2 bases and J dropped 2 bases, with 13 bases sitting between them. The CDR3 extends over 15 amino acids. The germline V gene has CDR1 SGDLS and CDR2 YYNGEE. CDR3 sequence (DNA): TGTGCCAGCAGCGTGGCTGTCGACTATCAAGAGACCCAGTACTTC. It specifies CASSVAVDYQETQYF.

The chain employs TRBV6-6 and TRBJ2-7, with D possibly TRBD1 on 6 matching bases. CDR1 is MNHNY, CDR2 SVGAGI, per germline (reference sequence). This CDR3 region has 16 residues. V was trimmed by 11 bases and J by 7 bases, leaving 30 bases between them. In DNA, the CDR3 is TGTGCCGCAGGTCCAGGTCGGATTGATGGGGGCAGAGAGCAGTACTTC. Protein: CAAGPGRIDGGREQYF.

The chain carries TRBV27 and TRBJ1-5, with D maybe TRBD1 (6 bases). Trimming stripped 4 bases from V and 0 bases from J, with 16 bases between. This CDR3 region has 17 residues. Germline CDR1 and CDR2: MNHEY and SMNVEV (reference sequence). The CDR3 DNA sequence: TGTGCCAGCAGTTCCCGACCCACAGGGAATAGCAATCAGCCCCAGCATTTT. Protein: CASSSRPTGNSNQPQHF.

The CDR3 DNA follows: TGTGCCAGCAGCTTTAGCGACCCCACCTACGAGCAGTACTTC. It encodes CASSFSDPTYEQYF. This chain uses TRBV7-9 with TRBJ2-7; D might be TRBD2 (5 bases). This CDR3 region has 14 residues. Trimming cost V 3 bases and J 2 bases, with 11 bases left between them. Germline V gene sequence: CDR1 SEHNR, CDR2 FQNEAQ (reference sequence).

The gene calls are TRBV7-2 and TRBJ2-1; D may be TRBD1 (6 bases). Germline lookup yields CDR1 SGHTA and CDR2 FQGNSA. This CDR3 is 17 amino acids long. V was shortened by 1 base and J by 2 bases, with 15 bases between the two germline ends. CDR3 in amino acids: CASSLGASGTTYNEQFF. The CDR3 DNA reads TGTGCCAGCAGCTTAGGGGCCTCGGGGACAACCTACAATGAGCAGTTCTTC.

The J gene is TRBJ2-2, the V gene TRBV9, with TRBD1 as a possible D gene (5 bases). CDR3 size: 13 residues. With 0 bases removed from V and 7 bases from J, the gap between germline ends came to 7 bases. Per the germline V gene, CDR1 is SGDLS and CDR2 is YYNGEE. The CDR3, as DNA: TGTGCCAGCAGCGTAGCTCAGGGCGGGGAGCTGTTTTTT. The encoded protein is CASSVAQGGELFF.

The rearrangement joins TRBV28 to TRBJ1-1; the match to TRBD1 covers 8 bases. From germline, CDR1 is MDHEN and CDR2 SYDVKM. The CDR3 is made up of 15 amino acids. V dropped 3 bases and J dropped 1; count of bases not matched to a gene: 4. This CDR3 reads CASSFTTGENTEAFF. CDR3 nucleotide sequence: TGTGCCAGCAGTTTCACGACAGGGGAGAACACTGAAGCTTTCTTT. Filled out from reference TRBV28 and TRBJ1-1, the complete variable domain reads DVKVTQSSRYLVKRTGEKVFLECVQDMDHENMFWYRQDPGLGLRLIYFSYDVKMKEKGDIPEGYSVSREKKERFSLILESASTNQTSMYLCASSFTTGENTEAFFGQGTRLTVV.

This chain connects TRBV28 to TRBJ2-1; a weak D match, TRBD2 (5 bases). CDR1 and CDR2 from the germline V gene are MDHEN and SYDVKM. Deletions cut 3 bases from V and 2 bases from J, with 20 bases between. The CDR3 length is 18 residues. Here the CDR3 reads CASSLGWAPNGAYNEQFF. CDR3 DNA: TGTGCCAGCAGTTTGGGGTGGGCCCCAAACGGGGCCTACAATGAGCAGTTCTTC.

This chain links TRBV30 with TRBJ1-2; 9 nucleotides match TRBD1. The V gene end was trimmed by 7 bases and the J gene end by 0 bases; junction bases not matched to a gene: 12. This CDR3 comprises 16 residues. Germline CDR1 reads GTSNPN; CDR2 reads SVGIG (reference sequence). CDR3 sequence reads: CASNVHGTGPNYGYTF. The DNA of the CDR3 is TGTGCCTCCAACGTCCATGGGACAGGGCCTAACTATGGCTACACCTTC. Supplemented by reference TRBV30 and TRBJ1-2, the full variable domain reads SQTIHQWPATLVQPVGSPLSLECTVEGTSNPNLYWYRQAAGRGLQLLFYSVGIGQISSEVPQNLSASRPQDRQFILSSKKLLLSDSGFYLCASNVHGTGPNYGYTFGSGTRLTVV.

The chain carries TRBV5-6 and TRBJ1-2, with D hard to call. The CDR3 contains 14 residues. CDR1 SGHDT and CDR2 YYEEEE come from the germline V gene. Trimming pared 1 base from V and 6 bases from J, leaving 13 bases between. The CDR3 reads CASSLPGSSHGYTF. CDR3 nucleotide sequence: TGTGCCAGCAGCTTGCCAGGATCTTCGCATGGCTACACCTTC. Filled out from reference TRBV5-6 and TRBJ1-2, the complete variable domain reads DAGVTQSPTHLIKTRGQQVTLRCSPKSGHDTVSWYQQALGQGPQFIFQYYEEEERQRGNFPDRFSGHQFPNYSSELNVNALLLGDSALYLCASSLPGSSHGYTFGSGTRLTVV.

This clone was seen only once. The V call is TRBV19, the J call TRBJ1-3; D may be TRBD1 (5 bases). The CDR3 length is 15 residues. The V and J ends lost 8 bases and 0 bases respectively, with 14 bases between them. Germline CDR1 is LNHDA and CDR2 is SQIVND (reference sequence). The CDR3 spells CASRGSEYSGNTIYF. CDR3 coding DNA: TGTGCCAGTCGGGGGTCAGAATACTCTGGAAACACCATATATTTT. Complete variable domain (other parts from reference TRBV19 and TRBJ1-3): DGGITQSPKYLFRKEGQNVTLSCEQNLNHDAMYWYRQDPGQGLRLIYYSQIVNDFQKGDIAEGYSVSREKKESFPLTVTSAQKNPTAFYLCASRGSEYSGNTIYFGEGSWLTVV.

A single count supports this clone. This chain joins TRBV7-8 and TRBJ2-7, with TRBD2 matching over 10 bases. With V trimmed by 3 bases and J by 2 bases, 10 bases remained unmatched. The CDR3 runs to 17 residues. Germline lookup yields CDR1 SGHVS and CDR2 FQNEAQ. The CDR3 spells CASSFRCLAGVTYEQYF. The CDR3 DNA follows: TGTGCCAGCAGCTTCCGGTGTCTAGCGGGGGTTACCTACGAGCAGTACTTC.

The V call is TRBV30, the J call TRBJ1-5, with 9 positions matching TRBD1. Germline lookup yields CDR1 GTSNPN and CDR2 SVGIG (reference sequence). V shed 0 bases and J 0 bases; nucleotides not matched to a gene: 18. CDR3 length: 21 residues. The DNA of the CDR3 is TGTGCCTGGAGTGTACGGAGTGGGACAGGGCGCCCCAACAATAGCAATCAGCCCCAGCATTTT. Its protein product is CAWSVRSGTGRPNNSNQPQHF. The full variable domain, completed using reference TRBV30 and TRBJ1-5, is SQTIHQWPATLVQPVGSPLSLECTVEGTSNPNLYWYRQAAGRGLQLLFYSVGIGQISSEVPQNLSASRPQDRQFILSSKKLLLSDSGFYLCAWSVRSGTGRPNNSNQPQHFGDGTRLSIL.

The chain carries TRBV27 and TRBJ2-7, with D tentatively TRBD1 (5 bases). The CDR3 runs 14 residues. Trimming removed 5 bases at V and 1 base at J, with 12 bases between. The germline V gene has CDR1 MNHEY and CDR2 SMNVEV (reference sequence). The DNA for the CDR3 is TGTGCCAGCAGTCCTCAGAGACAGTCCTACGAGCAGTACTTC. It codes for CASSPQRQSYEQYF.

As concerns this clone: Other nucleotide sequences from this sample produce the same CDR3. The gene calls are TRBV4-1 and TRBJ2-7; 12 positions match TRBD2. Trimming at V came to 8 bases and at J to 6 bases, leaving 8 bases not matched to a gene. The germline V gene encodes CDR1 MGHRA and CDR2 YSYEKL. This CDR3 has 14 amino acids. The CDR3 spells CASRMTSGSGEQYF. DNA for the CDR3: TGCGCCAGCCGAATGACTAGCGGGAGTGGCGAGCAGTACTTC.

V and J are TRBV4-3 and TRBJ1-1, with TRBD1 as a possible D gene (6 bases). The CDR3 consists of 16 residues. The germline gives CDR1 LGHNA, CDR2 YSLEER. The V and J ends lost 0 bases and 0 bases respectively, with 11 bases between them. The CDR3 is CASSQDLRGMNTEAFF. In DNA, the CDR3 is TGCGCCAGCAGCCAAGATTTGAGGGGGATGAACACTGAAGCTTTCTTT.

The genes are TRBV7-9 and TRBJ2-7; TRBD2 matches 9 bases. V dropped 0 bases and J dropped 1; count of bases not matched to a gene: 4. Germline CDR1 and CDR2: SEHNR and FQNEAQ (reference sequence). The CDR3 consists of 16 residues. CDR3 protein: CASSLAGRGGSYEQYF. The CDR3 region has the DNA TGTGCCAGCAGCTTAGCCGGGCGGGGGGGATCCTACGAGCAGTACTTC.

This sequence joins TRBV28 and TRBJ1-2; 7 bases fit TRBD1. The CDR3 is 14 residues long. J lost 5 bases, V lost 5 bases, and 8 bases had no gene match. In germline, CDR1 is MDHEN, CDR2 SYDVKM. The CDR3, as DNA: TGTGCCAGCAGTCCCCAAGGGGGCCGGTATGGCTACACCTTC. As protein: CASSPQGGRYGYTF.

The V call is TRBV5-1, the J call TRBJ2-3; TRBD2 matches at 11 bases. The germline V gene encodes CDR1 SGHRS and CDR2 YFSETQ. The trim removed 5 bases at V and 1 base at J, leaving 18 bases unmatched. CDR3 length: 20 amino acids. DNA for the CDR3: TGCGCCAGCAGTAATCAGTCACTGCGACTAGCGGGACAAGGCACAGATACGCAGTATTTT. Translation gives CASSNQSLRLAGQGTDTQYF.

There are a few counts of this clone. CDR3 nucleotide sequence: TGTGCCAGTAGGGCTTCGGGACAGATTTATGGCTACACCTTC. It is translated as CASRASGQIYGYTF. This chain links TRBV19 with TRBJ1-2; 7 bases are a match to TRBD1. V lost 6 bases, J lost 5 bases, and 9 bases stayed unmatched. The CDR3 length is 14 residues. Germline V gene lookup returns CDR1 LNHDA and CDR2 SQIVND (reference sequence).